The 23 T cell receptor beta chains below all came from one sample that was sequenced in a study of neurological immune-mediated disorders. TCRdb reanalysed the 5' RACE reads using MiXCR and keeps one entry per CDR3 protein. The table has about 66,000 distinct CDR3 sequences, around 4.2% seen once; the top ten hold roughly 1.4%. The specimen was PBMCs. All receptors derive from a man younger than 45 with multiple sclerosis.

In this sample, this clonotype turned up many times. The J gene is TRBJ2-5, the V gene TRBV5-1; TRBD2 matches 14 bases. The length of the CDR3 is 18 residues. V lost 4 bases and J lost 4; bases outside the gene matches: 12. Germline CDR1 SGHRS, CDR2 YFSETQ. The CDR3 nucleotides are TGCGCCAGCAGCGCCCGACTAGCGGGGGGGACCCCTCGAGAGACCCAGTACTTC. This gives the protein CASSARLAGGTPRETQYF.

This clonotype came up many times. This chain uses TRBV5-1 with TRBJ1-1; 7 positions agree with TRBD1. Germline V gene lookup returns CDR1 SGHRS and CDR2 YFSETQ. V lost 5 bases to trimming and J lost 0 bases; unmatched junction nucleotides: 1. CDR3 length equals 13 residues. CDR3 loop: CASRQGVNTEAFF. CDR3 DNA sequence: TGCGCCAGCAGGCAGGGGGTGAACACTGAAGCTTTCTTT.

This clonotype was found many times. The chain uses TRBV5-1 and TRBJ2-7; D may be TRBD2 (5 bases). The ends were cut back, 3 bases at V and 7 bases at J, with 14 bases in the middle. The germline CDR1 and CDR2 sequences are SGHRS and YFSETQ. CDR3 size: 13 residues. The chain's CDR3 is CASSSPPGDEQYF. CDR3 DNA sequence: TGCGCCAGCAGCTCGCCCCCCGGGGATGAGCAGTACTTC. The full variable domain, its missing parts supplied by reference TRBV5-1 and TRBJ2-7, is KAGVTQTPRYLIKTRGQQVTLSCSPISGHRSVSWYQQTPGQGLQFLFEYFSETQRNKGNFPGRFSGRQFSNSRSEMNVSTLELGDSALYLCASSSPPGDEQYFGPGTRLTVT.

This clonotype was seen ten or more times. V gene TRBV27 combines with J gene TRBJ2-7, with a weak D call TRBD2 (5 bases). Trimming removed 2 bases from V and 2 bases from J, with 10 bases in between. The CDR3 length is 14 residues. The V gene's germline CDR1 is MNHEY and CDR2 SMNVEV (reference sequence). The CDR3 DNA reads TGTGCCAGCAGTTTACCGGGGTACCCCTACGAGCAGTACTTC. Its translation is CASSLPGYPYEQYF.

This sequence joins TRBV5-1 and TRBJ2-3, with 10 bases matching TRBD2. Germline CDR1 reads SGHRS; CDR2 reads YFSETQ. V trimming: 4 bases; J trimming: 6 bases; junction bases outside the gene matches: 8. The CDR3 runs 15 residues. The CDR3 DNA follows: TGCGCCAGCAGCGCCTTAGCGGGGGGTGCCGATACGCAGTATTTT. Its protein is CASSALAGGADTQYF.

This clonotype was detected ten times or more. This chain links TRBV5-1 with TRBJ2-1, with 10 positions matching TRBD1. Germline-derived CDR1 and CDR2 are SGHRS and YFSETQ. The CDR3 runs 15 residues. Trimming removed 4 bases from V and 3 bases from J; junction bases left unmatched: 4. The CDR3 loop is CASSTRDRGYNEQFF. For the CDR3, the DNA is TGCGCCAGCAGCACCCGGGACAGGGGCTACAATGAGCAGTTCTTC.

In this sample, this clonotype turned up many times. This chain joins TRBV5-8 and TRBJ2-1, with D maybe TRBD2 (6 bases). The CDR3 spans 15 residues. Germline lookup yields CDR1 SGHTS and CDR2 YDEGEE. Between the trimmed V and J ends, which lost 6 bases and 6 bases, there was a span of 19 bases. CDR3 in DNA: TGTGCCAGCACCCTCCGGGGGTTCGAAGGCAATGAGCAGTTCTTC. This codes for CASTLRGFEGNEQFF. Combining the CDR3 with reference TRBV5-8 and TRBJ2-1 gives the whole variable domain EAGVTQSPTHLIKTRGQQATLRCSPISGHTSVYWYQQALGLGLQFLLWYDEGEERNRGNFPPRFSGRQFPNYSSELNVNALELEDSALYLCASTLRGFEGNEQFFGPGTRLTVL.

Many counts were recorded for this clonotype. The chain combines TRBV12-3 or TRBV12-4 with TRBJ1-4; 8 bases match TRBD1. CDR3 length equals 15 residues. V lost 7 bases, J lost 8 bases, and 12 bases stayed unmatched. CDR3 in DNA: TGTGCCAGCACTACGTCGGACAGGGTCTACGAAAAACTGTTTTTT. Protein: CASTTSDRVYEKLFF.

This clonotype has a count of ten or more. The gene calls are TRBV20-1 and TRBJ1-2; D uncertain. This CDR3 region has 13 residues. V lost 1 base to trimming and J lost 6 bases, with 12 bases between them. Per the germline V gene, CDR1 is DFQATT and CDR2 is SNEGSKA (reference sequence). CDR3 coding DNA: TGCAGTGCTAGAGGGGCAGGCACGGATGGCTACACCTTC. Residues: CSARGAGTDGYTF.

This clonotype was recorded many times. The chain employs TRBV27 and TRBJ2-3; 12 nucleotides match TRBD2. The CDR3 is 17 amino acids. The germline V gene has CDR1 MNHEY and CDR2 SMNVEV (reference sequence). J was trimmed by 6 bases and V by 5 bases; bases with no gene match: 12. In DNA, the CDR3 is TGTGCCAGCAGTGACGCCCGGACTAGCGGGGAGGGGGATACGCAGTATTTT. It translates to CASSDARTSGEGDTQYF.

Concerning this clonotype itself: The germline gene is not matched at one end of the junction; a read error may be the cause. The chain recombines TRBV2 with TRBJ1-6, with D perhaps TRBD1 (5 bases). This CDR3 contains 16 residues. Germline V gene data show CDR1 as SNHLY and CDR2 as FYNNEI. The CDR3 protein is CASRNRIFARESPLNF. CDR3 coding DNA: TGTGCCAGCAGGAATCGGATATTTGCCAGGGAATCACCCCTCAACTTT.

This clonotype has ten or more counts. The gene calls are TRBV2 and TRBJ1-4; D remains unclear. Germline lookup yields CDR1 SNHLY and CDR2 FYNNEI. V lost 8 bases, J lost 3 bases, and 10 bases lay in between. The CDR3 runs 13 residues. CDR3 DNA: TGTGCCAGCCACCGGGTACCTAATGAAAAACTGTTTTTT. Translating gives CASHRVPNEKLFF.

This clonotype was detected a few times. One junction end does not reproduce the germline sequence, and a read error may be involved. The CDR3 bases are TGTGCCAGCAGTTTAGGAAAGGGAGAGACCCAGTACTTC. Protein sequence: CASSLGKGETQYF. The rearrangement links TRBV7-2 to TRBJ2-5; no firm D call. Germline loops: CDR1 SGHTA, CDR2 FQGNSA. This CDR3 is built from 13 residues.

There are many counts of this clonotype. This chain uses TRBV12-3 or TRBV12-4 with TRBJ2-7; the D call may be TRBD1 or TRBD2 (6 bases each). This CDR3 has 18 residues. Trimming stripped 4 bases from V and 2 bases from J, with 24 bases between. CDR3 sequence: CASSYGVSFRGEAYEQYF. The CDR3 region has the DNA TGTGCCAGCAGTTATGGCGTCTCGTTTAGGGGGGAAGCCTACGAGCAGTACTTC.

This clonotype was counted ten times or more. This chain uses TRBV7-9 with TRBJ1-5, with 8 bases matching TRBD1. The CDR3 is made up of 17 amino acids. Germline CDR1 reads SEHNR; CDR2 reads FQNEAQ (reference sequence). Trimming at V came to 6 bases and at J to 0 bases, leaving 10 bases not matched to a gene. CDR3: CASSSRTGRDSNQPQHF. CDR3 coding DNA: TGTGCCAGCAGTTCTAGGACAGGGCGGGATAGCAATCAGCCCCAGCATTTT.

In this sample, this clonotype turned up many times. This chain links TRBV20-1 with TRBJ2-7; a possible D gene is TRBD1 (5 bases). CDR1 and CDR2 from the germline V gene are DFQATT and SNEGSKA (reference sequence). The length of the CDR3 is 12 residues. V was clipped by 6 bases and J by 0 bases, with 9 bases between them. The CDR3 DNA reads TGCAGTGCCACAGGAAGCTCCTACGAGCAGTACTTC. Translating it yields CSATGSSYEQYF.

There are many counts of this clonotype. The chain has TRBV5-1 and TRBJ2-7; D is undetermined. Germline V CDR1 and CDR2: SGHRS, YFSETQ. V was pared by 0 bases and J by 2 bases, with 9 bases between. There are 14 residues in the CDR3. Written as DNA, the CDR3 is TGCGCCAGCAGCTTGGTGGGCAAGACCTACGAGCAGTACTTC. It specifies CASSLVGKTYEQYF. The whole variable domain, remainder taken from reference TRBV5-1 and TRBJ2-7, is KAGVTQTPRYLIKTRGQQVTLSCSPISGHRSVSWYQQTPGQGLQFLFEYFSETQRNKGNFPGRFSGRQFSNSRSEMNVSTLELGDSALYLCASSLVGKTYEQYFGPGTRLTVT.

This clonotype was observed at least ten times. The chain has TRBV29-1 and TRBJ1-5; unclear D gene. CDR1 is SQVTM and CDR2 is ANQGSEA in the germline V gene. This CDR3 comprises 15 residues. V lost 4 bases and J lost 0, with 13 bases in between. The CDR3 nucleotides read TGCAGCGTTGCAGTGTTCGGGGATAGCAATCAGCCCCAGCATTTT. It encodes CSVAVFGDSNQPQHF.

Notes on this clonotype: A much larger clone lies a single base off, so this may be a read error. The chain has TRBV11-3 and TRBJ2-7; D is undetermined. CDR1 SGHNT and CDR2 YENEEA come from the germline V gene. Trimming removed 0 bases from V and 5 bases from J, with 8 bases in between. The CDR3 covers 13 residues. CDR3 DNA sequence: TGTGCCAGCAGCTTAGATACTGGGAACGAGCAGTACTTC. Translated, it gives CASSLDTGNEQYF.

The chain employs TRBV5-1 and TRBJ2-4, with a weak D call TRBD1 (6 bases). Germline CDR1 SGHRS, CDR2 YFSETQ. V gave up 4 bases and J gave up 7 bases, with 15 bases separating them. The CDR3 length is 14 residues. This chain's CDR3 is CASSPGQNWNIQYF. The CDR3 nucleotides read TGCGCCAGCAGCCCGGGACAAAACTGGAACATTCAGTACTTC.

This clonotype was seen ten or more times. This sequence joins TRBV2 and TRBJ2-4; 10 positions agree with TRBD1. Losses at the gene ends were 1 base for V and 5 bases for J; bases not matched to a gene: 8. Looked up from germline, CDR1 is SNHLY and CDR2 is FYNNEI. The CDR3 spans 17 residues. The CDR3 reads CASSEEETGGPENIQYF. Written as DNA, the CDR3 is TGTGCCAGCAGTGAAGAGGAGACAGGGGGCCCAGAAAACATTCAGTACTTC. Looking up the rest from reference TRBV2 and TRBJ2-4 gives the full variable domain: EPEVTQTPSHQVTQMGQEVILRCVPISNHLYFYWYRQILGQKVEFLVSFYNNEISEKSEIFDDQFSVERPDGSNFTLKIRSTKLEDSAMYFCASSEEETGGPENIQYFGAGTRLSVL.

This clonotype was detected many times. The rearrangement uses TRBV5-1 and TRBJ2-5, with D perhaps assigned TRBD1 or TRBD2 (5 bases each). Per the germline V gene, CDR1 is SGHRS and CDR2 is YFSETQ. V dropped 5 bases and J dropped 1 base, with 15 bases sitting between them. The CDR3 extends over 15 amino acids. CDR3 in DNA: TGCGCCAGCAGATCAATGCCCGGGACCCAAGAGACCCAGTACTTC. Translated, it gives CASRSMPGTQETQYF.

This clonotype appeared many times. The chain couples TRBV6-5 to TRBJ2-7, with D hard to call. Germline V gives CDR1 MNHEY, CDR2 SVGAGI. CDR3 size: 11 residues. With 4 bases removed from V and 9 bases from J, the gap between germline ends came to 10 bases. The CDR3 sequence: CASSFGLGQYF. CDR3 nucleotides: TGTGCCAGCAGTTTTGGGCTGGGGCAGTACTTC.